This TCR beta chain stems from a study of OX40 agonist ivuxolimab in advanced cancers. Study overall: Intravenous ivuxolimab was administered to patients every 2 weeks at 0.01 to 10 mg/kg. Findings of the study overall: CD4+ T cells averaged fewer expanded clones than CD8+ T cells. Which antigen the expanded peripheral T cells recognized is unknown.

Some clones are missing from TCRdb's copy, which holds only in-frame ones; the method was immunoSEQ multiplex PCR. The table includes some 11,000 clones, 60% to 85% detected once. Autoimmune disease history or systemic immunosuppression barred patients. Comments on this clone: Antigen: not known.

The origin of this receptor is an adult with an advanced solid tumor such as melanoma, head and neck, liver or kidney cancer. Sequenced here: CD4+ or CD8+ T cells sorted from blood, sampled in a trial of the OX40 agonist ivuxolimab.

The CDR3 region is CASSASGRYNEQFF. CDR3 nucleotides: TGTGCCAGCAGCGCTAGCGGGCGATACAATGAGCAGTTCTTC. The gene calls are TRBV6-5 and TRBJ2-1; 8 nucleotides line up with TRBD2. Germline CDR1 is MNHEY and CDR2 is SVGAGI. The CDR3 spans 14 residues. Losses at the gene ends were 6 bases for V and 4 bases for J; bases not matched to a gene: 5.